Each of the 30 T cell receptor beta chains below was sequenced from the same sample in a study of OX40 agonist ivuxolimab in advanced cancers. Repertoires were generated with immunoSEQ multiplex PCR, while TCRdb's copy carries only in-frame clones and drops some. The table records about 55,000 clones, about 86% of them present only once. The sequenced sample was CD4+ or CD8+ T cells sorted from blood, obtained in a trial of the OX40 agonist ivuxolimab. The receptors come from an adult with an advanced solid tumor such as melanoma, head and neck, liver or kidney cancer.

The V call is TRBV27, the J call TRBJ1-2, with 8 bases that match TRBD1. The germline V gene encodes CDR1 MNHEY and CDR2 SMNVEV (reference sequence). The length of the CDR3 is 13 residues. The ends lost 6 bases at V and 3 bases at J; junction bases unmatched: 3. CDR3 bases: TGTGCCAGCAGGCCGACAGGGGACTATGGCTACACCTTC. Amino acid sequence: CASRPTGDYGYTF.

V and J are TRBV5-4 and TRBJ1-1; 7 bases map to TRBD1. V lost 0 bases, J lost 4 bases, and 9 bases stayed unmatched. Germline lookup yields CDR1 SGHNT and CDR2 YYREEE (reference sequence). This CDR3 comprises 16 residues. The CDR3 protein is CASSLEGALGATEAFF. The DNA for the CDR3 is TGTGCCAGCAGCTTGGAGGGGGCCCTGGGGGCCACTGAAGCTTTCTTT.

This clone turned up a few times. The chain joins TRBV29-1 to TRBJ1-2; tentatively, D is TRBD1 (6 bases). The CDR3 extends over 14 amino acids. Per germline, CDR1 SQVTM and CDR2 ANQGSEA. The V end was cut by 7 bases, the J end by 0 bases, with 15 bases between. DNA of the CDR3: TGCAGCGCGAGGGGGGATGAGACTAACTATGGCTACACCTTC. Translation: CSARGDETNYGYTF.

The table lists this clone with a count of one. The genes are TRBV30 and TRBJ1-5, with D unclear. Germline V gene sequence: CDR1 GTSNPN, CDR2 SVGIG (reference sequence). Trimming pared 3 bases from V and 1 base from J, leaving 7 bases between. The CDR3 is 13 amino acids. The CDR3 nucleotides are TGTGCCTGGAGCGGTGGAAGCAATCAGCCCCAGCATTTT. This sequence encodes CAWSGGSNQPQHF.

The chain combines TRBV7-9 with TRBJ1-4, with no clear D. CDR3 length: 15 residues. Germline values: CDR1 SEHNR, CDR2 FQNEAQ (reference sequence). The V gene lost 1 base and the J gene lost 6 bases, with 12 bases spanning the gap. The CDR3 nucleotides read TGTGCCAGCAGCTTAGATGCCAGGCTGGATGAAAAACTGTTTTTT. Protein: CASSLDARLDEKLFF. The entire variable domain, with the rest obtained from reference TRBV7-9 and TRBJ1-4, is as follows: DTGVSQNPRHKITKRGQNVTFRCDPISEHNRLYWYRQTLGQGPEFLTYFQNEAQLEKSRLLSDRFSAERPKGSFSTLEIQRTEQGDSAMYLCASSLDARLDEKLFFGSGTQLSVL.

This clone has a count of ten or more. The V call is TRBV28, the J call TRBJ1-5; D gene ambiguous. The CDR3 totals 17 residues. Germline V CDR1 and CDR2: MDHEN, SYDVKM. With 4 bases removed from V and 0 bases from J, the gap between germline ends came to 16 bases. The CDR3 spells CASSSPWQAFSNQPQHF. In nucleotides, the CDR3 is TGTGCCAGCAGTTCACCTTGGCAGGCCTTTAGCAATCAGCCCCAGCATTTT.

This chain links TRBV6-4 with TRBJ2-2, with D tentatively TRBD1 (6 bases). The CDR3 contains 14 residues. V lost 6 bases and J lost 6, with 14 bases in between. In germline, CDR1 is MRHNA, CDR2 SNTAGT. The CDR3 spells CASRNTGSAGELFF. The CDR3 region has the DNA TGTGCCAGCAGGAACACAGGGTCGGCCGGGGAGCTGTTTTTT.

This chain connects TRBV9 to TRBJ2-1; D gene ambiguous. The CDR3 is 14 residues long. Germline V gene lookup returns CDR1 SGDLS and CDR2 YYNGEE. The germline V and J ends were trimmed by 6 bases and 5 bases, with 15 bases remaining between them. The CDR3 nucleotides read TGTGCCAGCACCCCTTTGGGTTCTAACAATGAGCAGTTCTTC. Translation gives CASTPLGSNNEQFF.

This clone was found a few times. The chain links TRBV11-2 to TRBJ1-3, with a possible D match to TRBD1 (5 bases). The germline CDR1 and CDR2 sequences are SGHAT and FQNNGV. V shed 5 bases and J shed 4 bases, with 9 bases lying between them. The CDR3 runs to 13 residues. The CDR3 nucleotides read TGTGCCAGCAGCCGGGACCGCGGAAACACCATATATTTT. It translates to CASSRDRGNTIYF. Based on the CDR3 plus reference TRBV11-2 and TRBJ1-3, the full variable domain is EAGVAQSPRYKIIEKRQSVAFWCNPISGHATLYWYQQILGQGPKLLIQFQNNGVVDDSQLPKDRFSAERLKGVDSTLKIQPAKLEDSAVYLCASSRDRGNTIYFGEGSWLTVV.

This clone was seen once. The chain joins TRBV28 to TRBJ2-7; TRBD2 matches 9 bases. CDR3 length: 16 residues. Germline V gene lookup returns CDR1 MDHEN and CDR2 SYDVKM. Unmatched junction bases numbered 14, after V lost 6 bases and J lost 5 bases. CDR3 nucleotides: TGTGCCAGCAGGCAAGGGGGTGGGACTAGCAAAAACGAGCAGTACTTC. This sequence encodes CASRQGGGTSKNEQYF.

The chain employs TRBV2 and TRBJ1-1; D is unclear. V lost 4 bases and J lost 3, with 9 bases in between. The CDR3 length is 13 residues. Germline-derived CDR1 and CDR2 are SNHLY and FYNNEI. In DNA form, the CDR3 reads TGTGCCAGCAGTGTCACCGGGTACACTGAAGCTTTCTTT. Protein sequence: CASSVTGYTEAFF. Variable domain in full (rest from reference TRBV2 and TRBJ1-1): EPEVTQTPSHQVTQMGQEVILRCVPISNHLYFYWYRQILGQKVEFLVSFYNNEISEKSEIFDDQFSVERPDGSNFTLKIRSTKLEDSAMYFCASSVTGYTEAFFGQGTRLTVV.

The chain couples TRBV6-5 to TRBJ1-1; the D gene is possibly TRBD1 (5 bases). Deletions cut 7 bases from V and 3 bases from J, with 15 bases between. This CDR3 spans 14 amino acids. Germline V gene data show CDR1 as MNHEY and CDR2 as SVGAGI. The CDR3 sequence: CASKRRDGDTEAFF. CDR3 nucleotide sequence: TGTGCCAGCAAGCGTCGGGACGGGGACACTGAAGCTTTCTTT.

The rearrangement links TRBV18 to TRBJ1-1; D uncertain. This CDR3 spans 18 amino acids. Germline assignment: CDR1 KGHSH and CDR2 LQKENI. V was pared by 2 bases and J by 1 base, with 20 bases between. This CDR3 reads CASSPYLGGEMRNTEAFF. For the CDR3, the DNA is TGTGCCAGCTCACCATACTTGGGCGGGGAGATGAGGAACACTGAAGCTTTCTTT. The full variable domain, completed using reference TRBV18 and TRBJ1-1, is NAGVMQNPRHLVRRRGQEARLRCSPMKGHSHVYWYRQLPEEGLKFMVYLQKENIIDESGMPKERFSAEFPKEGPSILRIQQVVRGDSAAYFCASSPYLGGEMRNTEAFFGQGTRLTVV.

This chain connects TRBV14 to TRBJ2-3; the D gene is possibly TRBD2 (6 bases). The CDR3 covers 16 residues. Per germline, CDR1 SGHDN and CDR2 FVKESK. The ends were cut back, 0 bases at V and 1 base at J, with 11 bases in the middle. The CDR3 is CASSQDYGRGTDTQYF. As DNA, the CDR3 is TGTGCCAGCAGCCAAGACTACGGGAGAGGCACAGATACGCAGTATTTT.

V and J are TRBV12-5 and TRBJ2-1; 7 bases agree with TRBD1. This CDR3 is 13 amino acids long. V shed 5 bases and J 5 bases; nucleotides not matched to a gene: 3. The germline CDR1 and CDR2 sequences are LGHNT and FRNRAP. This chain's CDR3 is CASGTDRDNEQFF. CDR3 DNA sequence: TGTGCTAGTGGTACAGACAGGGACAATGAGCAGTTCTTC.

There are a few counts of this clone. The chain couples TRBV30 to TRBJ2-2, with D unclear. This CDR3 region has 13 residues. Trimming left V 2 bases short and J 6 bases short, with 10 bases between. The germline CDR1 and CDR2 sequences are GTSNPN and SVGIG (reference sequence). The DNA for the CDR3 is TGTGCCTGGAGTCCCAAAAGGGCCGGGGAGCTGTTTTTT. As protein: CAWSPKRAGELFF.

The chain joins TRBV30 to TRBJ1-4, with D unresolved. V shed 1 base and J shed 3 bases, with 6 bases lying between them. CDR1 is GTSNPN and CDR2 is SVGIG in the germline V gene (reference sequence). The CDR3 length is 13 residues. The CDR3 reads CAWSGGANEKLFF. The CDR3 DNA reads TGTGCCTGGAGTGGTGGAGCTAATGAAAAACTGTTTTTT.

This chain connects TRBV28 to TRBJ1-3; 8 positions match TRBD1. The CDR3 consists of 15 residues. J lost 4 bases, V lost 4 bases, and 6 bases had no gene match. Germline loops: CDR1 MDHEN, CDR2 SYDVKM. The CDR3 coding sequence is TGTGCCAGCAGTTCGGACAGGGTCTCCGGAAACACCATATATTTT. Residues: CASSSDRVSGNTIYF.

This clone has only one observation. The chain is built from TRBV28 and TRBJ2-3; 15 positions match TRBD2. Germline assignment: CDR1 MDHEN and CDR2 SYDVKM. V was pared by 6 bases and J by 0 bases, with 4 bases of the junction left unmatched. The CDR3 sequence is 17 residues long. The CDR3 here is CASSWTSGRASTDTQYF. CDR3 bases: TGTGCCAGCAGCTGGACTAGCGGGAGGGCCAGCACAGATACGCAGTATTTT. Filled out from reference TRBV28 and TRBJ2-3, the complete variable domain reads DVKVTQSSRYLVKRTGEKVFLECVQDMDHENMFWYRQDPGLGLRLIYFSYDVKMKEKGDIPEGYSVSREKKERFSLILESASTNQTSMYLCASSWTSGRASTDTQYFGPGTRLTVL.

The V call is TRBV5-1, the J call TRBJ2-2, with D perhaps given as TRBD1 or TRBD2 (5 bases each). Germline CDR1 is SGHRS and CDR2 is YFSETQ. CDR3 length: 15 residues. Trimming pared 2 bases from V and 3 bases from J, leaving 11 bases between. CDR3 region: CASSFRDGDTGELFF. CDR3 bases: TGCGCCAGCAGCTTCCGGGACGGAGACACCGGGGAGCTGTTTTTT.

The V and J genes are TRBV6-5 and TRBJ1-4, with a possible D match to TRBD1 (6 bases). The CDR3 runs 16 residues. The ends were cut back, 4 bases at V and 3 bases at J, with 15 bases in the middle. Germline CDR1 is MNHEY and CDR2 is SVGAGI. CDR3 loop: CASSSIPGQPNEKLFF. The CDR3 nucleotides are TGTGCCAGCAGTTCAATCCCCGGACAGCCTAATGAAAAACTGTTTTTT.

CDR3: CASSLGGRDSQPQHF. Written as DNA, the CDR3 is TGTGCCAGCAGTTTGGGAGGCAGGGACAGTCAGCCCCAGCATTTT. The rearrangement uses TRBV28 and TRBJ1-5, with 7 positions matching TRBD1. The CDR3 has 15 amino acids. Trimming removed 3 bases from V and 6 bases from J; junction bases left unmatched: 8. Germline CDR1 and CDR2: MDHEN and SYDVKM.

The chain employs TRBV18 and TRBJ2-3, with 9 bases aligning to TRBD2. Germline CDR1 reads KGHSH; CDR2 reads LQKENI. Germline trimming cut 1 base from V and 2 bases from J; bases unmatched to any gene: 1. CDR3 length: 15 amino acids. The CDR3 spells CASSPRTSVTDTQYF. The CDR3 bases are TGTGCCAGCTCACCACGGACTAGCGTCACAGATACGCAGTATTTT.

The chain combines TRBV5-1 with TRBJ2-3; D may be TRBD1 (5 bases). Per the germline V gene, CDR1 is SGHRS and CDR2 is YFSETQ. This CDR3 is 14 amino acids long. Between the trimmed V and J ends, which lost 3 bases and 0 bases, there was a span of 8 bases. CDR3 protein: CASSSAGSTDTQYF. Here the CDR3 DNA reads TGCGCCAGCAGCTCGGCAGGGAGCACAGATACGCAGTATTTT.

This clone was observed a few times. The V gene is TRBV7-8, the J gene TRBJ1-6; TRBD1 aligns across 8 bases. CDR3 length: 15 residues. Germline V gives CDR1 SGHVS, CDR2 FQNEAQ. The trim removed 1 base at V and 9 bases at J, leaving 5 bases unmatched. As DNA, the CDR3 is TGTGCCAGCAGCTTAGTAACAGGGGGAGGTTCACCCCTCCACTTT. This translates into CASSLVTGGGSPLHF.

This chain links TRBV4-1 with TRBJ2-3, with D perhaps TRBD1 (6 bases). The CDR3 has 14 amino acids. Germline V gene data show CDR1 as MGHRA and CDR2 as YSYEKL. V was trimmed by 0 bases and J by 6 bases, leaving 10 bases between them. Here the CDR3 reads CASSQEGTHDTQYF. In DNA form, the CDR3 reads TGCGCCAGCAGCCAAGAAGGGACACACGATACGCAGTATTTT.

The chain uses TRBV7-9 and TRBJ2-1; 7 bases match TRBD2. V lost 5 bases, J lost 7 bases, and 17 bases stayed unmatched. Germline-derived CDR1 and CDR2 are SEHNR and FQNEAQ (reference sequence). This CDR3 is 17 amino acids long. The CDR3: CASSPAIPGTNGNEQFF. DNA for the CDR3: TGTGCCAGCAGCCCCGCTATTCCCGGGACTAACGGGAATGAGCAGTTCTTC.

The CDR3 DNA follows: TGTGCCAGCAGCCCGAGCGGGAGGGCCCACGAGCAGTACTTC. Its protein product is CASSPSGRAHEQYF. The rearrangement links TRBV28 to TRBJ2-7; TRBD2 matches 10 bases. CDR3 length equals 14 residues. The junction had 7 bases not matched to a gene; V was cut back by 6 bases and J by 5 bases. Germline loops: CDR1 MDHEN, CDR2 SYDVKM.

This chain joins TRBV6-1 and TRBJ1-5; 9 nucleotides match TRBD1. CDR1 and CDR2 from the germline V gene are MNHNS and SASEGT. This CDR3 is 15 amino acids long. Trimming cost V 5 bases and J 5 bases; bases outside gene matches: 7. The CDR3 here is CASSPNRQGDQPQHF. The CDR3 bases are TGTGCCAGCAGTCCCAATAGACAGGGGGATCAGCCCCAGCATTTT.

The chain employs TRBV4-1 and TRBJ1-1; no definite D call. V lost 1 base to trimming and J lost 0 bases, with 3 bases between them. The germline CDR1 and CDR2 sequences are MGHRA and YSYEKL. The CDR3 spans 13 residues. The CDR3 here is CASSQAVNTEAFF. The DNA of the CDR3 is TGCGCCAGCAGCCAAGCGGTGAACACTGAAGCTTTCTTT.